This entry lists 18 T cell receptor beta chains sequenced from one sample in a study of blood T cell repertoires in COVID-19 (dated by TCRdb to 2020 to 2022). To prepare the library, the immunoSEQ multiplex PCR assay was applied. In TCRdb, the immuneACCESS table is reduced to in-frame sequences with V and J assigned. These tables do not hold every clone; where another copy was compared, an unresolved V gene accounts for under half, and the others remain unexplained. The sample table shows 45,000 to 55,000 clones, and 90% are seen once. Of the sample, 8.4% falls within the top ten clones. Specimen: peripheral blood. Source of these receptors: a woman aged 35 to 49 with active COVID-19.

V usage is TRBV11-2 and J usage is TRBJ1-2; TRBD1 is a possible D gene (6 bases). CDR3 length equals 15 residues. Germline V CDR1 and CDR2: SGHAT, FQNNGV. V lost 5 bases, J lost 7 bases, and 20 bases lay in between. The CDR3 DNA reads TGTGCCAGCAGCGGGCGGGCAGGGGCCCTGAGTGGCTACACCTTC. This gives the protein CASSGRAGALSGYTF.

This chain links TRBV19 with TRBJ1-4; 9 nucleotides agree with TRBD1. CDR1 is LNHDA, CDR2 SQIVND, per germline (reference sequence). The CDR3 has 16 residues. With 3 bases clipped from V and 7 bases from J, the junction kept 9 bases outside the gene matches. The CDR3 protein is CASSIVTGGGGEKLFF. In nucleotides, the CDR3 is TGTGCCAGTAGTATCGTTACAGGGGGCGGCGGTGAAAAACTGTTTTTT.

V usage is TRBV9 and J usage is TRBJ2-5; D call uncertain. The V gene lost 0 bases and the J gene lost 8 bases, with 11 bases spanning the gap. Germline V gene data show CDR1 as SGDLS and CDR2 as YYNGEE. The CDR3 extends over 13 amino acids. As DNA, the CDR3 is TGTGCCAGCAGCGTAGAGACTGTCGGCACCCAGTACTTC. It codes for CASSVETVGTQYF. The full variable domain, in which reference TRBV9 and TRBJ2-5 provide the parts outside the CDR3, is DSGVTQTPKHLITATGQRVTLRCSPRSGDLSVYWYQQSLDQGLQFLIQYYNGEERAKGNILERFSAQQFPDLHSELNLSSLELGDSALYFCASSVETVGTQYFGPGTRLLVL.

In this sample, this clone turned up once. This rearrangement joins TRBV6-2 or TRBV6-3 to TRBJ1-2, with D perhaps matching TRBD1 (6 bases). CDR3 size: 16 residues. Deletions cut 6 bases from V and 1 base from J, with 18 bases between. CDR1 is MNHEY, CDR2 SVGEGT, per germline. The DNA for the CDR3 is TGTGCCAGCAGCGAACCAAACAGGGAGCTTAACTATGGCTACACCTTC. It codes for CASSEPNRELNYGYTF.

V usage is TRBV7-8 and J usage is TRBJ1-1; D remains unclear. CDR3 length equals 15 residues. Trimming took off 4 bases at V and 2 bases at J, with 14 bases between the two ends. In germline, CDR1 is SGHVS, CDR2 FQNEAQ. Here the CDR3 DNA reads TGTGCCAGCAGCTCCCGCAGGCTTTCTAACACTGAAGCTTTCTTT. Protein sequence: CASSSRRLSNTEAFF. Variable domain in full (rest from reference TRBV7-8 and TRBJ1-1): GAGVSQSPRYKVAKRGQDVALRCDPISGHVSLFWYQQALGQGPEFLTYFQNEAQLDKSGLPSDRFFAERPEGSVSTLKIQRTQQEDSAVYLCASSSRRLSNTEAFFGQGTRLTVV.

V gene TRBV6-5 combines with J gene TRBJ2-4, with 8 bases aligning to TRBD2. The CDR3 is 15 amino acids. In germline, CDR1 is MNHEY, CDR2 SVGAGI. V was pared by 6 bases and J by 1 base, with 5 bases of the junction left unmatched. The CDR3 is CASRDGGVAKNIQYF. In nucleotides, the CDR3 is TGTGCCAGCAGGGACGGGGGGGTGGCCAAAAACATTCAGTACTTC.

The J gene is TRBJ2-2, the V gene TRBV29-1; a possible D gene is TRBD1 (6 bases). CDR3 length: 13 residues. Germline-derived CDR1 and CDR2 are SQVTM and ANQGSEA. Trimming shortened V by 4 bases and J by 8 bases, and 14 bases separated the two germline ends. The CDR3 sequence: CSVAYRVEGELFF. In DNA form, the CDR3 reads TGCAGCGTTGCGTACAGGGTGGAGGGGGAGCTGTTTTTT.

This clone was picked up one time. The chain uses TRBV7-9 and TRBJ2-7; 11 bases fit TRBD2. Unmatched junction bases numbered 11, after V lost 5 bases and J lost 2 bases. Germline V lookup: CDR1 SEHNR, CDR2 FQNEAQ (reference sequence). The CDR3 is made up of 17 amino acids. The DNA of the CDR3 is TGTGCCAGCAGCCCCTCTAGCGGGGGGATTGGTCCCTACGAGCAGTACTTC. Its translation: CASSPSSGGIGPYEQYF. Supplemented by reference TRBV7-9 and TRBJ2-7, the full variable domain reads DTGVSQNPRHKITKRGQNVTFRCDPISEHNRLYWYRQTLGQGPEFLTYFQNEAQLEKSRLLSDRFSAERPKGSFSTLEIQRTEQGDSAMYLCASSPSSGGIGPYEQYFGPGTRLTVT.

The table lists this clone with a count of one. The rearrangement uses TRBV18 and TRBJ1-1, with D possibly TRBD1 on 5 matching bases. Germline values: CDR1 KGHSH, CDR2 LQKENI. V was pared by 4 bases and J by 1 base, with 7 bases between. CDR3 length equals 13 residues. The CDR3 DNA reads TGTGCCAGCTCACGACAGCAGAACACTGAAGCTTTCTTT. Residues: CASSRQQNTEAFF.

The chain combines TRBV5-6 with TRBJ1-1, with TRBD1 matching over 8 bases. Trimming took 3 bases from V and 5 from J; bases not matched to a gene: 9. The CDR3 has 15 residues. Germline loops: CDR1 SGHDT, CDR2 YYEEEE. This CDR3 is CASSWRRTGWTEAFF. DNA for the CDR3: TGTGCCAGCAGCTGGAGGAGGACAGGGTGGACTGAAGCTTTCTTT.

V is TRBV9 and J is TRBJ2-7; 10 bases map to TRBD2. CDR1 and CDR2 (germline): SGDLS, YYNGEE. V was pared by 1 base and J by 2 bases, with 9 bases of the junction left unmatched. This CDR3 region has 17 residues. The CDR3 here is CASSVPTERGGPYEQYF. The CDR3 DNA follows: TGTGCCAGCAGCGTACCCACGGAGCGGGGGGGCCCCTACGAGCAGTACTTC.

The gene calls are TRBV5-1 and TRBJ1-1; no reliable D call. V lost 2 bases to trimming and J lost 1 base, with 9 bases between them. CDR1 is SGHRS, CDR2 YFSETQ, per germline. The CDR3 length is 14 residues. The CDR3 loop is CASSLLTANTEAFF. Here the CDR3 DNA reads TGCGCCAGCAGCTTATTAACAGCGAACACTGAAGCTTTCTTT.

The rearrangement joins TRBV11-3 to TRBJ1-2, with 11 bases fitting TRBD1. V lost 2 bases and J lost 5; bases outside the gene matches: 4. The CDR3 is made up of 15 amino acids. Germline V gene sequence: CDR1 SGHNT, CDR2 YENEEA. As DNA, the CDR3 is TGTGCCAGCAGCTTATTTGGGACAGGGGGGTATGGCTACACCTTC. Translated: CASSLFGTGGYGYTF. Supplemented by reference TRBV11-3 and TRBJ1-2, the full variable domain reads EAGVVQSPRYKIIEKKQPVAFWCNPISGHNTLYWYLQNLGQGPELLIRYENEEAVDDSQLPKDRFSAERLKGVDSTLKIQPAELGDSAVYLCASSLFGTGGYGYTFGSGTRLTVV.

This chain links TRBV11-1 with TRBJ1-2, with 9 bases aligning to TRBD1. The CDR3 has 14 residues. The trim removed 0 bases at V and 7 bases at J, leaving 3 bases unmatched. Germline V gene data show CDR1 as SGHAT and CDR2 as FQDESV (reference sequence). The CDR3 coding sequence is TGTGCCAGCAGCTTAGCGGGACAGGGAAGTGGCTACACCTTC. Encoded protein: CASSLAGQGSGYTF.

This clone was recorded only once. This chain links TRBV10-3 with TRBJ2-7, with 10 nucleotides matching TRBD1. Germline CDR1 reads ENHRY; CDR2 reads SYGVKD. CDR3 length: 15 amino acids. Germline trimming cut 3 bases from V and 5 bases from J; bases unmatched to any gene: 7. The CDR3 coding sequence is TGTGCCATCAGTGACCAGGGACAGGGGAGCAACGAGCAGTACTTC. It codes for CAISDQGQGSNEQYF.

This clone was picked up one time. The chain couples TRBV2 to TRBJ2-5; maybe TRBD1 (5 bases). V lost 8 bases, J lost 5 bases, and 21 bases lay in between. This CDR3 region has 15 residues. Germline-derived CDR1 and CDR2 are SNHLY and FYNNEI. This chain's CDR3 is CASGWGEANGETQYF. In nucleotides, the CDR3 is TGTGCCAGCGGGTGGGGCGAGGCCAACGGGGAGACCCAGTACTTC.

This clone was detected only a few times. V and J are TRBV19 and TRBJ1-5; the D is unclear. With 5 bases removed from V and 4 bases from J, the gap between germline ends came to 6 bases. This CDR3 is 12 amino acids long. The germline gives CDR1 LNHDA, CDR2 SQIVND (reference sequence). The CDR3: CASSAENQPQHF. The DNA for the CDR3 is TGTGCCAGTAGTGCGGAGAATCAGCCCCAGCATTTT.

The chain is built from TRBV11-2 and TRBJ2-1, with 11 bases identical to TRBD2. The germline V gene encodes CDR1 SGHAT and CDR2 FQNNGV. The CDR3 has 16 residues. Trimming removed 5 bases from V and 7 bases from J; junction bases left unmatched: 10. CDR3 bases: TGTGCCAGCAGCCCCCAGGTAGCGGGGGGGTTAAATGAGCAGTTCTTC. Residues: CASSPQVAGGLNEQFF.